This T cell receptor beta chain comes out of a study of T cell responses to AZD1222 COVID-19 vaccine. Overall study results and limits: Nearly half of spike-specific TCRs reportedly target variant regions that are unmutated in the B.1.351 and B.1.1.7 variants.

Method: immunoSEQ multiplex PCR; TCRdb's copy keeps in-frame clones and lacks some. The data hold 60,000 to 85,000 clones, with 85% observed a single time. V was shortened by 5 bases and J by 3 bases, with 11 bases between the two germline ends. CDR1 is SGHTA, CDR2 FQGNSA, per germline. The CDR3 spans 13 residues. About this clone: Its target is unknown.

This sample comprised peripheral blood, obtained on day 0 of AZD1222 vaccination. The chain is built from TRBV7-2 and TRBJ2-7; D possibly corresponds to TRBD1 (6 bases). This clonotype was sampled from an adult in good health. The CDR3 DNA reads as TGTGCCAGCAGCCTCCGGGACAACTACGAGCAGTACTTC. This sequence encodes CASSLRDNYEQYF. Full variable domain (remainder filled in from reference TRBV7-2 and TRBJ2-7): GAGVSQSPSNKVTEKGKDVELRCDPISGHTALYWYRQSLGQGLEFLIYFQGNSAPDKSGLPSDRFSAERTGGSVSTLTIQRTQQEDSAVYLCASSLRDNYEQYFGPGTRLTVT.